Sequencing of this TCR beta chain was carried out in a study of T cell responses to AZD1222 COVID-19 vaccine. Germline-derived CDR1 and CDR2 are SGHTA and FQGNSA. Unmatched junction bases numbered 10, after V lost 0 bases and J lost 0 bases. The CDR3 contains 20 residues. TCRdb's table, derived via immunoSEQ multiplex PCR, lists solely in-frame clones and lacks some. The sample has some 150,000 clones, about 92% seen once. This TCR was recovered from an adult in good health. The J gene is TRBJ1-3, the V gene TRBV7-2; TRBD1 matches at 11 bases. Sequences were derived from peripheral blood, sampled on day 0 of AZD1222 vaccination. Here the CDR3 DNA reads TGTGCCAGCAGCTTAGCGCGTGGGACAGGGGGTTTAAGCTCTGGAAACACCATATATTTT. Its protein is CASSLARGTGGLSSGNTIYF.